The clone carrying this T cell receptor (beta chain) was found once. This entry is derived from a study of blood T cell repertoires in COVID-19. Overall study context: There were acute and convalescent COVID-19 samples, and they came from the United States, Italy and Spain. T cells, B-cell-depleted T cells, or PBMCs supplied cDNA or gDNA.

Original handling: Using reference gene primer amplification, nucleated cell counts were estimated. The table came from immunoSEQ multiplex PCR; TCRdb's copy has only in-frame clones and leaves some out. V and J calls and clone size are those listed in that table; D and trimming were worked out from the DNA. The sample holds 250,000 to 300,000 clones, 75% to 90% seen once. The CDR3 has 13 residues. V shed 5 bases and J shed 8 bases, with 15 bases lying between them. Germline-derived CDR1 and CDR2 are ENHRY and SYGVKD. The specimen sequenced was peripheral blood. The chain joins TRBV10-3 to TRBJ1-2, with D unclear. The TCR sequence derives from a woman in her 70s with COVID-19, enrolled during active disease. DNA of the CDR3: TGTGCCATCAGTTCCCCAGAGGATGGAGGCTACACCTTC. Its protein is CAISSPEDGGYTF.